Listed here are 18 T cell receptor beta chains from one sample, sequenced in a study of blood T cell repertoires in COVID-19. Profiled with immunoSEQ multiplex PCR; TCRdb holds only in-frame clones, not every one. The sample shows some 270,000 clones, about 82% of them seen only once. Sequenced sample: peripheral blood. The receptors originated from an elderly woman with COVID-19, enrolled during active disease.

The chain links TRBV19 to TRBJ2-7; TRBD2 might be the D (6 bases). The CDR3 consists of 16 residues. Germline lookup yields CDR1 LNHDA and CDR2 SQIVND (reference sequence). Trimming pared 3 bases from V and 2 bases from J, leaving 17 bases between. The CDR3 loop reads CASSIRDGTPTYEQYF. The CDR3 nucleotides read TGTGCCAGTAGTATTAGGGATGGGACTCCTACCTACGAGCAGTACTTC. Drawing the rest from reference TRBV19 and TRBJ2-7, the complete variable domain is DGGITQSPKYLFRKEGQNVTLSCEQNLNHDAMYWYRQDPGQGLRLIYYSQIVNDFQKGDIAEGYSVSREKKESFPLTVTSAQKNPTAFYLCASSIRDGTPTYEQYFGPGTRLTVT.

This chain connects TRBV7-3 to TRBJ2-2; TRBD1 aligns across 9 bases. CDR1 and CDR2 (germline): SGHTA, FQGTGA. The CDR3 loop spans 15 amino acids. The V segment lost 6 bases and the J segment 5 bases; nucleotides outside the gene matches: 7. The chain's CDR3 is CASRKTGGATGELFF. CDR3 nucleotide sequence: TGTGCCAGCAGAAAAACAGGGGGCGCGACCGGGGAGCTGTTTTTT.

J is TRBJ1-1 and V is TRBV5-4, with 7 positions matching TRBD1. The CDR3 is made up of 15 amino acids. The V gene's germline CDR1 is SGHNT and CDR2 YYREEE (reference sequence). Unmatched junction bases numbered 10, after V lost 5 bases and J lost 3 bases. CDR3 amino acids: CASSPGPDRDTEAFF. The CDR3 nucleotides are TGTGCCAGCAGTCCCGGACCTGACAGGGACACTGAAGCTTTCTTT. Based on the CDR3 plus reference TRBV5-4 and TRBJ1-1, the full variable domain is ETGVTQSPTHLIKTRGQQVTLRCSSQSGHNTVSWYQQALGQGPQFIFQYYREEENGRGNFPPRFSGLQFPNYSSELNVNALELDDSALYLCASSPGPDRDTEAFFGQGTRLTVV.

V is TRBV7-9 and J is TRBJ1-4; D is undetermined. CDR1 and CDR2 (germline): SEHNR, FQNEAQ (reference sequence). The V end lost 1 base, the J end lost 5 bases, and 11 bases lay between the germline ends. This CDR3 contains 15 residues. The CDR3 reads CASSLGDIKNEKLFF. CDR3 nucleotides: TGTGCCAGCAGCTTAGGTGACATTAAGAATGAAAAACTGTTTTTT.

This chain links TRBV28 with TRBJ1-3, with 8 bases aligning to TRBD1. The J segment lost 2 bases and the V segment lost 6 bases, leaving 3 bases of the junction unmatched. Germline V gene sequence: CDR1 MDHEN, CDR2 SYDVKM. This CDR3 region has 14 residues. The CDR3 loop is CASRGQATGNTIYF. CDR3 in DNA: TGTGCCAGCAGGGGACAGGCAACTGGAAACACCATATATTTT.

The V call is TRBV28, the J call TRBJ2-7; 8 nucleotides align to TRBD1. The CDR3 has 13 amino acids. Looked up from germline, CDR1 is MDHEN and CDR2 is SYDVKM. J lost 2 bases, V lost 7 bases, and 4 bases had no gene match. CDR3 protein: CASTRGLPYEQYV. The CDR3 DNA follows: TGTGCCAGCACCAGGGGGCTCCCCTACGAGCAGTACGTC.

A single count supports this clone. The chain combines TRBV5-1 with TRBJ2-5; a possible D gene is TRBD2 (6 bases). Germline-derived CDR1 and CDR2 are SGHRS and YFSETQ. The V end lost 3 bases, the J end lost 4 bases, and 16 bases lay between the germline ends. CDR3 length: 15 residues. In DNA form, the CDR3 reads TGCGCCAGCAGCTCCTCGACTAGGAGTGGAGAGACCCAGTACTTC. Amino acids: CASSSSTRSGETQYF.

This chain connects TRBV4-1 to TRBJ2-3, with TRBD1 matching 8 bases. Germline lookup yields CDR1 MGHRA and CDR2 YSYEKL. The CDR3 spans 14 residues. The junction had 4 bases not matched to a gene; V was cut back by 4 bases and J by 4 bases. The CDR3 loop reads CASSPADRADTQYF. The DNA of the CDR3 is TGCGCCAGCAGCCCGGCGGACAGGGCAGATACGCAGTATTTT.

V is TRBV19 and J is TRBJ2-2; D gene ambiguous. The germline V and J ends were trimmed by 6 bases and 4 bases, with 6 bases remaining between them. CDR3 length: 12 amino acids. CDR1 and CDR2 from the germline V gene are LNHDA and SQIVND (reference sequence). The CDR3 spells CASRQVTGELFF. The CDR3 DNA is TGTGCCAGTAGACAAGTCACCGGGGAGCTGTTTTTT. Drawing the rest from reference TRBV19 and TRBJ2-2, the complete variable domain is DGGITQSPKYLFRKEGQNVTLSCEQNLNHDAMYWYRQDPGQGLRLIYYSQIVNDFQKGDIAEGYSVSREKKESFPLTVTSAQKNPTAFYLCASRQVTGELFFGEGSRLTVL.

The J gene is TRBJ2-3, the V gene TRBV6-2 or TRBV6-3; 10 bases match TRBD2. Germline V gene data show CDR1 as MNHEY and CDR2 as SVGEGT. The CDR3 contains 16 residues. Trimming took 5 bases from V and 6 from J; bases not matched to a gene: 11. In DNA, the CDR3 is TGTGCCAGCAGTCCCGCGGCGAGCGGGGGGGCGGATACGCAGTATTTT. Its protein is CASSPAASGGADTQYF.

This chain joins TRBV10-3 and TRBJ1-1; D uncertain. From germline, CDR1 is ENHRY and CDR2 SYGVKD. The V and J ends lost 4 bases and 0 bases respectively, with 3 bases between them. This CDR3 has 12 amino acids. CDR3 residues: CAISAVNTEAFF. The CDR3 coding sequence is TGTGCCATCAGTGCGGTGAACACTGAAGCTTTCTTT.

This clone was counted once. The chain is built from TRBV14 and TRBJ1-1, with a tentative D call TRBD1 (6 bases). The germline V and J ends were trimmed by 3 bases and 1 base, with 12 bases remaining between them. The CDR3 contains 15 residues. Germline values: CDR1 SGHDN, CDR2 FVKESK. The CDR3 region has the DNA TGTGCCAGCAGCCAGGAGAACAGGGAGAACACTGAAGCTTTCTTT. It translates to CASSQENRENTEAFF.

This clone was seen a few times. The CDR3 coding sequence is TGTGCCAGCAGCCCCCAAGGGGTCGGAAACACCATATATTTT. Encoded protein: CASSPQGVGNTIYF. V usage is TRBV9 and J usage is TRBJ1-3; a weak D match, TRBD1 (5 bases). The germline CDR1 and CDR2 sequences are SGDLS and YYNGEE. The V end lost 4 bases, the J end lost 4 bases, and 12 bases lay between the germline ends. This CDR3 spans 14 amino acids.

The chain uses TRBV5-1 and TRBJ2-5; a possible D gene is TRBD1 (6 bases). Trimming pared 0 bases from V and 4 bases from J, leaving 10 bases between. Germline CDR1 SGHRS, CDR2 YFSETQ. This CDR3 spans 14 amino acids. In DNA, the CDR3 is TGCGCCAGCAGCTTGGACAGGGTGGGAGAGACCCAGTACTTC. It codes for CASSLDRVGETQYF.

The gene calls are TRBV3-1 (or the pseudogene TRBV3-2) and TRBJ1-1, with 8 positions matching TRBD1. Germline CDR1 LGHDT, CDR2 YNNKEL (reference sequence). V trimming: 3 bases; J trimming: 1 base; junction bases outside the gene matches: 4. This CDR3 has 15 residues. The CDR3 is CASSHHGQGNTEAFF. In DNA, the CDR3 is TGTGCCAGCAGCCACCATGGACAGGGGAACACTGAAGCTTTCTTT.

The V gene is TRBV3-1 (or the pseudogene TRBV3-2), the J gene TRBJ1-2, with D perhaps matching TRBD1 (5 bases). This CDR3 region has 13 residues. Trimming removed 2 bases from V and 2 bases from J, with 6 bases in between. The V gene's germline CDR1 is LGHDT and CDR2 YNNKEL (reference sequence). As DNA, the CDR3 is TGTGCCAGCAGCCAACAGGGCAACTATGGCTACACCTTC. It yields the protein CASSQQGNYGYTF.

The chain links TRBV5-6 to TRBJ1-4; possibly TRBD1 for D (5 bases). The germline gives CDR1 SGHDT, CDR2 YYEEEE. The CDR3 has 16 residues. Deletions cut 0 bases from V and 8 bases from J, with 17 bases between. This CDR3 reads CASSLEVGRVGEKLFF. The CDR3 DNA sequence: TGTGCCAGCAGCTTGGAAGTGGGCAGGGTAGGAGAAAAACTGTTTTTT. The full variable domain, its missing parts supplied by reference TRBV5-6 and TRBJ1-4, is DAGVTQSPTHLIKTRGQQVTLRCSPKSGHDTVSWYQQALGQGPQFIFQYYEEEERQRGNFPDRFSGHQFPNYSSELNVNALLLGDSALYLCASSLEVGRVGEKLFFGSGTQLSVL.

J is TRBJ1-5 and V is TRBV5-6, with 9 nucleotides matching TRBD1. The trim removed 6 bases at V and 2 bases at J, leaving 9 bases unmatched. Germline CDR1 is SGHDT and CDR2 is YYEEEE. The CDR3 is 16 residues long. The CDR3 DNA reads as TGTGCCAGCACCCTTGGGACAGGGAATCGCAATCAGCCCCAGCATTTT. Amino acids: CASTLGTGNRNQPQHF.